Reported below is one TCR beta chain. Its antigen is currently unknown. Per sorted-subset replicate PCR, input was 200 to 250 ng DNA, representing roughly 30,000 T cell genomes. Sequencing used immunoSEQ multiplex PCR; TCRdb keeps in-frame clones, though not all of them. The sample holds roughly 1,000,000 clones; about 80% are singletons and the top ten take around 0.61%. Trimming took 5 bases from V and 3 from J, leaving 10 bases between them. Germline CDR1 MNHEY, CDR2 SMNVEV (reference sequence). CDR3 size: 13 residues. The study enrolled healthy HIV-negative adults without recent acute infections or vaccinations as donors. These data are taken from a study of shared clonotypes between healthy human individuals. On the study more broadly: Per donor, CD8 memory used one plate, CD8 naive used two, CD4 memory used three and CD4 naive used three.

Findings and limits, study-wide: As a rule, naive subsets had a larger estimated richness than memory subsets.

This sequence was found in a man aged 18 to 29 in good health. Some clones in this sample may be carry-over from other donors' samples. The V gene is TRBV27, the J gene TRBJ1-1, with D uncertain. The sample taken for sequencing was memory CD4+ T cells from PBMCs. The subset is: CD45RA-negative fraction. CDR3 bases: TGTGCCAGCAGTCTTAATGGGGACACTGAAGCTTTCTTT. Its translation: CASSLNGDTEAFF.